The 17 T cell receptor beta chains given below trace back to one sample, sequenced in a study of control samples from healthy donors and cancer patients. The method was immunoSEQ multiplex PCR; TCRdb's version includes in-frame clones alone and lacks a portion of them. The sample shows 150,000 to 200,000 clones, approximately 86% of them seen only once. The material sequenced was blood. The receptors were gathered from a woman aged 25 to 39 in good health.

V gene TRBV7-9 combines with J gene TRBJ2-5, with TRBD2 matching 7 bases. V lost 2 bases and J lost 5; bases outside the gene matches: 8. Germline V gene sequence: CDR1 SEHNR, CDR2 FQNEAQ (reference sequence). The CDR3 sequence is 15 residues long. CDR3 protein: CASSLSLRGGETQYF. CDR3 nucleotides: TGTGCCAGCAGCTTATCTTTAAGGGGAGGGGAGACCCAGTACTTC.

This clone was recorded a few times. CDR3: CASSQGVAGGQDTQYF. CDR3 DNA sequence: TGTGCCAGCAGCCAAGGGGTAGCGGGGGGGCAAGATACGCAGTATTTT. The V gene is TRBV3-1 (or the pseudogene TRBV3-2), the J gene TRBJ2-3; 11 bases are a match to TRBD2. The J segment lost 5 bases and the V segment lost 1 base, leaving 5 bases of the junction unmatched. The CDR3 contains 16 residues. Germline assignment: CDR1 LGHDT and CDR2 YNNKEL (reference sequence).

The J gene is TRBJ1-2, the V gene TRBV6-5; 8 nucleotides match TRBD1. This CDR3 has 14 residues. Trimming took 4 bases from V and 7 from J; bases not matched to a gene: 8. CDR1 and CDR2 from the germline V gene are MNHEY and SVGAGI. For the CDR3, the DNA is TGTGCCAGCAGTTCCCCTGGACAGGGCTCTGGCTACACCTTC. As protein: CASSSPGQGSGYTF.

V is TRBV7-9 and J is TRBJ2-7, with D unclear. CDR3 length equals 15 residues. Germline V gene data show CDR1 as SEHNR and CDR2 as FQNEAQ (reference sequence). V lost 5 bases and J 1 base, leaving 15 bases between the germline ends. The CDR3 protein is CASSPPQAGSYEQYF. The CDR3, as DNA: TGTGCCAGCAGCCCTCCCCAGGCCGGGTCCTACGAGCAGTACTTC.

The rearrangement links TRBV7-2 to TRBJ2-7, with a weak D call TRBD2 (6 bases). Germline loops: CDR1 SGHTA, CDR2 FQGNSA. Trimming took off 1 base at V and 4 bases at J, with 14 bases between the two ends. CDR3 length equals 15 residues. The CDR3 region is CASSLVEGVGYEQYF. DNA of the CDR3: TGTGCCAGCAGCTTAGTGGAGGGAGTTGGGTACGAGCAGTACTTC.

The V call is TRBV28, the J call TRBJ2-4; D is possibly TRBD1 or TRBD2 (6 bases each). Trimming stripped 1 base from V and 0 bases from J, with 10 bases between. Germline CDR1 reads MDHEN; CDR2 reads SYDVKM. There are 16 residues in the CDR3. The CDR3 DNA follows: TGTGCCAGCAGTTTATCCGGGGGCGCAGCCAAAAACATTCAGTACTTC. Translation: CASSLSGGAAKNIQYF.

V gene TRBV6-1 combines with J gene TRBJ1-5, with D hard to call. CDR3 length equals 14 residues. The germline V gene has CDR1 MNHNS and CDR2 SASEGT. V lost 2 bases to trimming and J lost 0 bases, with 5 bases between them. The CDR3 sequence is CASSETFSNQPQHF. The CDR3 bases are TGTGCCAGCAGTGAAACGTTTAGCAATCAGCCCCAGCATTTT.

V usage is TRBV28 and J usage is TRBJ1-5; D gene uncertain. The germline V gene has CDR1 MDHEN and CDR2 SYDVKM. V dropped 5 bases and J dropped 5 bases, with 13 bases sitting between them. CDR3 length: 14 residues. CDR3 loop: CASSPQSRYQPQHF. DNA for the CDR3: TGTGCCAGCAGTCCACAGTCTAGATATCAGCCCCAGCATTTT.

This chain joins TRBV25-1 and TRBJ2-1; TRBD2 aligns across 9 bases. V lost 3 bases to trimming and J lost 8 bases; unmatched junction nucleotides: 2. This CDR3 is built from 13 residues. Germline CDR1 reads MGHDK; CDR2 reads SYGVNS. CDR3 loop: CASSEASGDEQFF. For the CDR3, the DNA is TGTGCCAGCAGTGAGGCTAGCGGGGATGAGCAGTTCTTC.

CDR3 region: CASSMERSGQGVDTQYF. The CDR3 DNA reads as TGTGCCAGTAGTATGGAGCGCTCGGGGCAGGGGGTAGATACGCAGTATTTT. The gene calls are TRBV19 and TRBJ2-3; 7 positions match TRBD1. V gave up 3 bases and J gave up 5 bases; unmatched junction bases: 14. The CDR3 is 17 residues long. Germline CDR1 and CDR2: LNHDA and SQIVND (reference sequence).

This clone was counted between two and nine times. This chain joins TRBV28 and TRBJ1-2; D not resolved. The CDR3 covers 13 residues. Germline lookup yields CDR1 MDHEN and CDR2 SYDVKM. The V end lost 5 bases, the J end lost 4 bases, and 11 bases lay between the germline ends. CDR3 DNA: TGTGCCAGCAGTGCAGACGGTGTCTATGGCTACACCTTC. Its translation is CASSADGVYGYTF.

The chain has TRBV4-2 and TRBJ2-1, with a tentative D call TRBD2 (7 bases). The CDR3 has 16 residues. Germline V gene data show CDR1 as LGHNA and CDR2 as YNFKEQ. With 0 bases removed from V and 7 bases from J, the gap between germline ends came to 16 bases. CDR3 bases: TGTGCCAGCAGCCAAGAAGGGGGGAGGGCCCAGAATGAGCAGTTCTTC. This codes for CASSQEGGRAQNEQFF.

The chain carries TRBV27 and TRBJ2-6, with D possibly being TRBD1 (5 bases). V was cut by 6 bases and J by 2 bases, with 11 bases left in between. The CDR3 is 15 amino acids. Germline V lookup: CDR1 MNHEY, CDR2 SMNVEV (reference sequence). The CDR3: CASSLKGTGANVLTF. The CDR3 coding sequence is TGTGCCAGCAGCCTAAAGGGGACTGGGGCCAACGTCCTGACTTTC. Supplemented by reference TRBV27 and TRBJ2-6, the full variable domain reads EAQVTQNPRYLITVTGKKLTVTCSQNMNHEYMSWYRQDPGLGLRQIYYSMNVEVTDKGDVPEGYKVSRKEKRNFPLILESPSPNQTSLYFCASSLKGTGANVLTFGAGSRLTVL.

The CDR3, as DNA: TGCGCCAGCAGCTTGAACGGCGCCCAGGGCTACACCTTC. Amino acids: CASSLNGAQGYTF. The chain uses TRBV5-1 and TRBJ1-2; D is unclear. The CDR3 is made up of 13 amino acids. Trimming removed 1 base at V and 8 bases at J, with 12 bases between. Germline CDR1 is SGHRS and CDR2 is YFSETQ.

The chain employs TRBV7-9 and TRBJ2-5, with D hard to call. Between the trimmed V and J ends, which lost 1 base and 7 bases, there was a span of 4 bases. Germline assignment: CDR1 SEHNR and CDR2 FQNEAQ (reference sequence). This CDR3 is 11 amino acids long. The CDR3 region is CASSLEATQYF. The DNA for the CDR3 is TGTGCCAGCAGCTTAGAGGCGACCCAGTACTTC.

The rearrangement joins TRBV19 to TRBJ2-1; the D gene could be TRBD1 or TRBD2 (6 bases each). The CDR3 is 15 amino acids. Trimming removed 7 bases from V and 7 bases from J, with 20 bases in between. CDR1 is LNHDA, CDR2 SQIVND, per germline (reference sequence). The DNA for the CDR3 is TGTGCCAGTATCGGGACACCTTTAGGGGGGAATGAGCAGTTCTTC. This translates into CASIGTPLGGNEQFF.

The CDR3 is CASSLEHRSYSGNTIYF. As DNA, the CDR3 is TGCGCCAGCAGCTTGGAACACAGGTCCTACTCTGGAAACACCATATATTTT. The gene calls are TRBV5-1 and TRBJ1-3; perhaps TRBD1 as D (5 bases). This CDR3 contains 17 residues. Germline V gives CDR1 SGHRS, CDR2 YFSETQ. The germline V and J ends were trimmed by 0 bases and 0 bases, with 13 bases remaining between them.